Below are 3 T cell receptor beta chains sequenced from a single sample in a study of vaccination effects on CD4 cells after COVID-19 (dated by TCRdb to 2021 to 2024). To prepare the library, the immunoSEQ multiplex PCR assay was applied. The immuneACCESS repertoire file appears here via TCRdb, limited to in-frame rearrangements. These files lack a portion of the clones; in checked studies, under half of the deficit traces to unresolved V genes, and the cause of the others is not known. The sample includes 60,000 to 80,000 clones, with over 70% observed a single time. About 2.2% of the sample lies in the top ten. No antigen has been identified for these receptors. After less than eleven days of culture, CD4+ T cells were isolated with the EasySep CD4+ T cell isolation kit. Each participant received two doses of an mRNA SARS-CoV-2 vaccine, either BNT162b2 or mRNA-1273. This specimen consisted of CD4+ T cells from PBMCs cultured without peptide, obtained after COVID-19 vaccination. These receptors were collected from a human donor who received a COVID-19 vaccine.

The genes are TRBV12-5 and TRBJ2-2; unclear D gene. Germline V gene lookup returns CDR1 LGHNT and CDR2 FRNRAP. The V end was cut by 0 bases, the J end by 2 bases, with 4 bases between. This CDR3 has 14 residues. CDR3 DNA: TGTGCTAGTGGTTTGGTACGAAACACCGGGGAGCTGTTTTTT. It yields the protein CASGLVRNTGELFF.

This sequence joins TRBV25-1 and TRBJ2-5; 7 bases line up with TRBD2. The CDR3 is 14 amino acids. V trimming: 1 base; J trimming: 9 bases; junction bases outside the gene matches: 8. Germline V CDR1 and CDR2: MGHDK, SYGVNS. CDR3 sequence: CASSEWWEGSAQYF. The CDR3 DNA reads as TGTGCCAGCAGTGAATGGTGGGAGGGTTCGGCCCAGTACTTC.

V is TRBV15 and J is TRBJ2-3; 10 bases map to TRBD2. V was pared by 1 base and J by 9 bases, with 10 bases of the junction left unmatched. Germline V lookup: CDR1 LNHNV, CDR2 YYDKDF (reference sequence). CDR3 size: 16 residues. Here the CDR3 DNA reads TGTGCCACCAGCAGAGCTAGCGGGGGAGGGGCAGGAACGCAGTATTTT. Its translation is CATSRASGGGAGTQYF.